Sequencing of this TCR beta chain was carried out in a study of T cell clonotyping in hematopoietic cell transplantation. Study outcomes and limitations: Broader posttransplant TCR repertoire diversity was predicted by graft donor and pretransplant recipient Inverse Simpson Index values.

Time point in this sample: recipient sample about 28 days before transplant, after cytoreduction. About this clone: Its target is unknown.

Profiling relied on immunoSEQ multiplex PCR, and the TCRdb table lists in-frame clones only, not all of them. The table has approximately 20,000 clones, roughly 83% seen once. This TCR was sampled from a man aged 45-65 years with acute myeloid leukemia. Some clones in this sample may be carry-over from other donors' samples. Sequencing used peripheral blood mononuclear cells, obtained before stem cell transplant.

The CDR3 reads CASRGQGIVRGNTEAFF. The CDR3 DNA is TGTGCCAGCAGGGGACAGGGTATCGTTAGGGGGAACACTGAAGCTTTCTTT. The chain links TRBV2 to TRBJ1-1, with 9 nucleotides matching TRBD1. The V segment lost 6 bases and the J segment 1 base; nucleotides outside the gene matches: 12. The germline CDR1 and CDR2 sequences are SNHLY and FYNNEI. CDR3 length equals 17 residues.